Included here is one T cell receptor beta chain sequence, with context. This record belongs to a study of identical twins. There were only healthy Caucasians among the donors. The V gene lost 5 bases and the J gene lost 0 bases, with 15 bases spanning the gap. The germline V gene has CDR1 SGHRS and CDR2 YFSETQ. The CDR3 spans 17 residues. TCRdb ran MiXCR on the 5' RACE reads and lists one entry per CDR3 protein. The sample has 450,000 or so distinct CDR3 sequences; around 18% are singletons. This TCR was sampled from a man between 50 and 59 years old in good health. The chain is built from TRBV5-1 and TRBJ2-6, with D perhaps matching TRBD1 (5 bases). Sequences were obtained from naive T cells sorted from blood. The CDR3 nucleotides are TGCGCCAGCAGTTCCGCGACAGAACTCTCTGGGGCCAACGTCCTGACTTTC. This encodes CASSSATELSGANVLTF.